This record looks at one T cell receptor beta chain sequence and its context. Its matching antigen is unknown. V lost 2 bases, J lost 6 bases, and 9 bases lay in between. Germline CDR1 SNHLY, CDR2 FYNNEI. This CDR3 contains 13 residues. The data stem from a study of early stage breast cancer tumors. Study as a whole: Invasive lobular carcinomas made up about 30% of the 12 ER+/PR+/HER2- tumors.

Produced via immunoSEQ multiplex PCR; TCRdb's table is partial and in-frame only. The repertoire has tens of thousands of clones, roughly 80% of them found once; the top ten carry 3% to 3.5%. Points from the study as a whole: Functional markers like CD4, CD8 and FOXP3 were missed in bulk sequencing. Tumor and normal breast were distinguished via blood comparison in most of the 16 patients.

Sequenced material: blood. This chain connects TRBV2 to TRBJ2-3, with D perhaps matching TRBD1 (6 bases). The source is a person in their thirties with breast cancer. In DNA, the CDR3 is TGTGCCAGCAGTGAAAGGGGGATGGATACGCAGTATTTT. Amino acid sequence: CASSERGMDTQYF.